A single sample gave rise to the 27 T cell receptor beta chains below, sequenced in a study of beta chain features in type 1 diabetes. Points from the study as a whole: Moderately but significantly shorter TCRB CDR3s were found in Type 1 diabetes patients in all four CD4+ subsets.

The study reverse transcribed the entire isolated RNA, so it sequenced expressed TCRB transcripts. Clones were read by immunoSEQ multiplex PCR, and TCRdb kept only the in-frame ones, dropping some. The profile shows around 650,000 clones, 9.5% to 15% of them singletons. These TCRs are of unknown antigen specificity. Sequencing was performed on naive CD4+ T cells from blood. These receptors all stem from a man aged 25-40 years with type 1 diabetes.

The CDR3 protein is CASILDSKYSNQPQHF. The DNA of the CDR3 is TGTGCCAGTATTCTCGACAGCAAGTATAGCAATCAGCCCCAGCATTTT. The chain links TRBV19 to TRBJ1-5, with a tentative D call TRBD1 (5 bases). Germline values: CDR1 LNHDA, CDR2 SQIVND (reference sequence). The CDR3 is 16 amino acids. Trimming took 7 bases from V and 0 from J, leaving 16 bases between them.

This clone showed up just a few times. The chain has TRBV19 and TRBJ2-7, with no clear D. V shed 1 base and J shed 0 bases, with 10 bases lying between them. The germline CDR1 and CDR2 sequences are LNHDA and SQIVND (reference sequence). This CDR3 contains 15 residues. Written as DNA, the CDR3 is TGTGCCAGTAGTATAGTCGGCGGAATCTCCTACGAGCAGTACTTC. Translating it yields CASSIVGGISYEQYF.

This clone has only a few counts. The V and J genes are TRBV29-1 and TRBJ2-5; D not resolved. The germline V and J ends were trimmed by 7 bases and 5 bases, with 14 bases remaining between them. The CDR3 consists of 12 residues. In germline, CDR1 is SQVTM, CDR2 ANQGSEA. CDR3 DNA sequence: TGCAGCGGGCGACTCGGGCGGGAGACCCAGTACTTC. Protein: CSGRLGRETQYF.

This clone showed up just a few times. The chain joins TRBV7-9 to TRBJ2-7; D is possibly TRBD1 or TRBD2 (5 bases each). The CDR3 extends over 14 amino acids. CDR1 is SEHNR, CDR2 FQNEAQ, per germline (reference sequence). The ends were cut back, 5 bases at V and 2 bases at J, with 13 bases in the middle. CDR3 residues: CASSPTGAPYEQYF. The DNA of the CDR3 is TGTGCCAGCAGCCCCACCGGGGCGCCCTACGAGCAGTACTTC.

This clone has only a few counts. This chain uses TRBV7-2 with TRBJ2-3; no clear D. The CDR3 is made up of 11 amino acids. Germline CDR1 and CDR2: SGHTA and FQGNSA. The V end was cut by 4 bases, the J end by 7 bases, with 6 bases between. In nucleotides, the CDR3 is TGTGCCAGCAGCTCGCATAATACGCAGTATTTT. Amino acid sequence: CASSSHNTQYF.

The CDR3 spells CASHREGYGYTF. The CDR3 DNA reads as TGTGCCAGTCACAGGGAAGGATATGGCTACACCTTC. The chain has TRBV19 and TRBJ1-2, with TRBD1 as a possible D gene (6 bases). With 8 bases removed from V and 5 bases from J, the gap between germline ends came to 12 bases. The germline CDR1 and CDR2 sequences are LNHDA and SQIVND (reference sequence). This CDR3 contains 12 residues.

DNA of the CDR3: TGTGCCAGCAGCCTACAGACCCGGGGTACGCAGTATTTT. As protein: CASSLQTRGTQYF. This sequence joins TRBV14 and TRBJ2-3; tentatively, D is TRBD2 (5 bases). The CDR3 spans 13 residues. The germline CDR1 and CDR2 sequences are SGHDN and FVKESK. V lost 4 bases, J lost 8 bases, and 13 bases lay in between.

This clone was seen a few times. V usage is TRBV11-2 and J usage is TRBJ2-7; D tentatively reads TRBD1 or TRBD2 (5 bases each). Germline V gives CDR1 SGHAT, CDR2 FQNNGV. This CDR3 has 15 amino acids. V lost 3 bases to trimming and J lost 1 base, with 13 bases between them. DNA for the CDR3: TGTGCCAGCAGCTTGCCCGGGACGCTATCCTACGAGCAGTACTTC. Translated, it gives CASSLPGTLSYEQYF.

V gene TRBV6-5 combines with J gene TRBJ1-4, with unresolved D. CDR1 and CDR2 from the germline V gene are MNHEY and SVGAGI. V was clipped by 5 bases and J by 2 bases, with 9 bases between them. The CDR3 has 14 amino acids. CDR3 DNA sequence: TGTGCCAGCAGTCTGACAAGGACTAATGAAAAACTGTTTTTT. It yields the protein CASSLTRTNEKLFF.

This clone was detected a few times. Other nucleotide sequences from this sample produce the same CDR3. This sequence joins TRBV7-9 and TRBJ2-7, with D unresolved. This CDR3 has 13 residues. The germline V and J ends were trimmed by 1 base and 1 base, with 5 bases remaining between them. Germline-derived CDR1 and CDR2 are SEHNR and FQNEAQ (reference sequence). The CDR3 is CASSLDYSYEQYF. For the CDR3, the DNA is TGTGCCAGCAGCTTAGACTATTCCTACGAGCAGTACTTC.

In this sample, this clone turned up a few times. The chain uses TRBV6-5 and TRBJ2-7; possible D gene TRBD2, 6 bases. The length of the CDR3 is 15 residues. Trimming pared 2 bases from V and 1 base from J, leaving 12 bases between. Germline-derived CDR1 and CDR2 are MNHEY and SVGAGI. The CDR3 reads CASSYQPGRSYEQYF. CDR3 DNA sequence: TGTGCCAGCAGTTACCAACCGGGGAGGTCCTACGAGCAGTACTTC.

This clone was found a few times. The J gene is TRBJ2-5, the V gene TRBV7-9, with 8 bases lining up with TRBD1. This CDR3 contains 15 residues. Germline-derived CDR1 and CDR2 are SEHNR and FQNEAQ (reference sequence). J gave up 6 bases and V 2 bases, and 8 bases lay outside the gene matches. The CDR3 bases are TGTGCCAGCAGCTTACTCCAGGGGGCTTCGAAGACCCAGTACTTC. Amino acids: CASSLLQGASKTQYF.

With regard to this clone: Sequence at one end of the junction differs from germline and may be a read error. The chain links TRBV11-2 to TRBJ2-7, with D tentatively TRBD2 (5 bases). Germline lookup yields CDR1 SGHAT and CDR2 FQNNGV. This CDR3 contains 11 residues. Here the CDR3 DNA reads TGTGCCAGCAGCTTGACTAAGACCCTAATCTTC. Translation gives CASSLTKTLIF. The entire variable domain, with the rest obtained from reference TRBV11-2 and TRBJ2-7, is as follows: EAGVAQSPRYKIIEKRQSVAFWCNPISGHATLYWYQQILGQGPKLLIQFQNNGVVDDSQLPKDRFSAERLKGVDSTLKIQPAKLEDSAVYLCASSLTKTLIFGPGTRLTVT.

The J gene is TRBJ2-1, the V gene TRBV14, with D hard to call. This CDR3 is 12 amino acids long. From germline, CDR1 is SGHDN and CDR2 FVKESK. V was trimmed by 6 bases and J by 10 bases, leaving 13 bases between them. The CDR3 loop reads CASSPGVGEQFF. CDR3 sequence (DNA): TGTGCCAGCAGTCCCGGCGTCGGGGAGCAGTTCTTC.

This clone was seen more than once but under ten times. The chain uses TRBV2 and TRBJ2-7; TRBD1 aligns across 8 bases. Germline V gives CDR1 SNHLY, CDR2 FYNNEI. The J segment lost 5 bases and the V segment lost 6 bases, leaving 9 bases of the junction unmatched. The CDR3 covers 14 residues. The CDR3 loop reads CASSGQGAVNEQYF. The DNA for the CDR3 is TGTGCCAGCAGCGGCCAGGGGGCAGTCAACGAGCAGTACTTC.

This chain uses TRBV30 with TRBJ2-7; 8 bases align to TRBD2. In germline, CDR1 is GTSNPN, CDR2 SVGIG (reference sequence). The CDR3 has 10 residues. V was clipped by 6 bases and J by 5 bases; unmatched bases: 0. In DNA form, the CDR3 reads TGTGCCTGCGGGGGGGACGAGCAGTACTTC. Amino acid sequence: CACGGDEQYF. Full variable domain (outside the CDR3, taken from reference TRBV30 and TRBJ2-7): SQTIHQWPATLVQPVGSPLSLECTVEGTSNPNLYWYRQAAGRGLQLLFYSVGIGQISSEVPQNLSASRPQDRQFILSSKKLLLSDSGFYLCACGGDEQYFGPGTRLTVT.

This clone has a handful of counts. The J gene is TRBJ2-5, the V gene TRBV7-2; TRBD2 might be the D (6 bases). The CDR3 is 16 amino acids. V dropped 5 bases and J dropped 5 bases, with 21 bases sitting between them. Germline CDR1 reads SGHTA; CDR2 reads FQGNSA. The CDR3 nucleotides read TGTGCCAGCAGCCCGAGACAGCGCGGAGGGAGGGAGACCCAGTACTTC. Protein sequence: CASSPRQRGGRETQYF. Using reference TRBV7-2 and TRBJ2-5 for the parts outside the CDR3, the full variable domain is GAGVSQSPSNKVTEKGKDVELRCDPISGHTALYWYRQSLGQGLEFLIYFQGNSAPDKSGLPSDRFSAERTGGSVSTLTIQRTQQEDSAVYLCASSPRQRGGRETQYFGPGTRLLVL.

There are a few counts of this clone. This chain joins TRBV30 and TRBJ1-2, with TRBD1 as a possible D gene (6 bases). CDR1 is GTSNPN and CDR2 is SVGIG in the germline V gene (reference sequence). V was clipped by 4 bases and J by 8 bases, with 14 bases between them. The CDR3 has 12 residues. The CDR3 coding sequence is TGTGCCTGGATCGCAGGGGCAGAAGGCTACACCTTC. It is translated as CAWIAGAEGYTF. The variable domain in full, completed from reference TRBV30 and TRBJ1-2, reads SQTIHQWPATLVQPVGSPLSLECTVEGTSNPNLYWYRQAAGRGLQLLFYSVGIGQISSEVPQNLSASRPQDRQFILSSKKLLLSDSGFYLCAWIAGAEGYTFGSGTRLTVV.

V is TRBV7-9 and J is TRBJ1-3, with 8 bases identical to TRBD1. In germline, CDR1 is SEHNR, CDR2 FQNEAQ (reference sequence). The CDR3 totals 15 residues. V lost 5 bases, J lost 3 bases, and 6 bases stayed unmatched. In DNA form, the CDR3 reads TGTGCCAGCAGCCCAGGACAGGGTGGTGGAAACACCATATATTTT. Amino acid sequence: CASSPGQGGGNTIYF.

CDR3 nucleotides: TGCGCCAGCAGCTCAGGGACTAGCGTAGATACGCAGTATTTT. Translation gives CASSSGTSVDTQYF. The V and J genes are TRBV5-1 and TRBJ2-3; TRBD2 matches 10 bases. Germline V gives CDR1 SGHRS, CDR2 YFSETQ. V lost 3 bases, J lost 5 bases, and 3 bases stayed unmatched. This CDR3 is 14 amino acids long.

This clone was seen a handful of times. The V call is TRBV7-9, the J call TRBJ1-6; D unresolved. Germline V CDR1 and CDR2: SEHNR, FQNEAQ (reference sequence). This CDR3 spans 15 amino acids. Trimming removed 5 bases at V and 9 bases at J, with 17 bases between. The CDR3 sequence is CASSVMSSGFSPLHF. CDR3 bases: TGTGCCAGCAGCGTAATGTCCTCCGGGTTTTCACCCCTCCACTTT. The full variable domain, rest sourced from reference TRBV7-9 and TRBJ1-6, is DTGVSQNPRHKITKRGQNVTFRCDPISEHNRLYWYRQTLGQGPEFLTYFQNEAQLEKSRLLSDRFSAERPKGSFSTLEIQRTEQGDSAMYLCASSVMSSGFSPLHFGNGTRLTVT.

The chain joins TRBV29-1 to TRBJ2-5; 7 bases line up with TRBD2. The length of the CDR3 is 13 residues. Germline loops: CDR1 SQVTM, CDR2 ANQGSEA. The V segment lost 7 bases and the J segment 7 bases; nucleotides outside the gene matches: 12. DNA of the CDR3: TGCAGCGCCGGGACTACCCTTTTAAGGACCCAGTACTTC. It codes for CSAGTTLLRTQYF.

The chain carries TRBV7-3 and TRBJ2-5; D is ambiguous. Trimming removed 1 base at V and 4 bases at J, with 7 bases between. This CDR3 has 13 residues. Per the germline V gene, CDR1 is SGHTA and CDR2 is FQGTGA. This CDR3 reads CASSLMGGETQYF. In DNA form, the CDR3 reads TGTGCCAGCAGCTTAATGGGTGGAGAGACCCAGTACTTC.

CDR3 nucleotide sequence: TGTGCCAGCAGCGAGGGACAGGGAAAGGAGACCCAGTACTTC. This gives the protein CASSEGQGKETQYF. The genes are TRBV9 and TRBJ2-5; TRBD1 matches at 9 bases. The CDR3 length is 14 residues. The junction had 5 bases not matched to a gene; V was cut back by 3 bases and J by 5 bases. The germline CDR1 and CDR2 sequences are SGDLS and YYNGEE.

The genes are TRBV25-1 and TRBJ1-1; 7 positions match TRBD1. This CDR3 has 12 residues. The germline V gene encodes CDR1 MGHDK and CDR2 SYGVNS. J lost 2 bases, V lost 8 bases, and 2 bases had no gene match. The CDR3 is CASRDRNTEAFF. CDR3 bases: TGTGCCAGCCGGGACAGAAACACTGAAGCTTTCTTT.

In its sample, this clone was seen a few times. This CDR3 reads CASSLSAGTDTQYF. The CDR3 nucleotides are TGTGCCAGCAGCTTATCGGCAGGCACAGATACGCAGTATTTT. The chain employs TRBV7-2 and TRBJ2-3; D is unresolved. The ends were cut back, 2 bases at V and 1 base at J, with 7 bases in the middle. CDR3 size: 14 residues. Germline lookup yields CDR1 SGHTA and CDR2 FQGNSA.

This clone turned up a few times. This chain joins TRBV6-5 and TRBJ2-3; no definite D call. The V end was cut by 4 bases, the J end by 4 bases, with 9 bases between. This CDR3 contains 13 residues. CDR1 is MNHEY, CDR2 SVGAGI, per germline. The CDR3 DNA reads as TGTGCCAGCAGTTCTAATGGGGCAGATACGCAGTATTTT. It yields the protein CASSSNGADTQYF.